This T cell receptor (beta chain) was documented in a study of response to subunit inactivated influenza vaccine. This clonotype has only a few counts. Its antigen remains unknown. TCRdb reprocessed the RT-PCR reads with MiXCR, giving one entry per CDR3 protein. This sample has hundreds of thousands of distinct CDR3 sequences, with 11% to 15% found just once. General study findings and limits: Authors suggested that a seasonal influenza vaccination recruits few new T cells each time.

V shed 0 bases and J 6 bases; nucleotides not matched to a gene: 3. Germline V gene sequence: CDR1 SGHRS, CDR2 YFSETQ. The CDR3 extends over 15 amino acids. The TCR comes from a middle-aged man who received an inactivated influenza vaccine. Sequenced here: PBMCs from blood, sampled roughly 15 days before vaccination. J is TRBJ2-1 and V is TRBV5-1; 10 nucleotides align to TRBD2. In DNA form, the CDR3 reads TGCGCCAGCAGCTTGGTTCCTAGCGGGAGCAATGAGCAGTTCTTC. Protein product: CASSLVPSGSNEQFF.